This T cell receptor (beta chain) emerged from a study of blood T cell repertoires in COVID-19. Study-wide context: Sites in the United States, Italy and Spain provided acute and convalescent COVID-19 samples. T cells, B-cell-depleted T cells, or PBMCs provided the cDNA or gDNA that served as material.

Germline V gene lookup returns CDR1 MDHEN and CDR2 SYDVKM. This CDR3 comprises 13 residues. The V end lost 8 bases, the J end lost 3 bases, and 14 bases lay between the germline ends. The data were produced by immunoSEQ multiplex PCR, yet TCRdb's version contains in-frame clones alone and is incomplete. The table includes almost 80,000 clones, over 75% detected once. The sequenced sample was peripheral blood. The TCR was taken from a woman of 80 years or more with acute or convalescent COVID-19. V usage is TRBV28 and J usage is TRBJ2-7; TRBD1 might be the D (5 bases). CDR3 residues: CASLRGGDYEQYF. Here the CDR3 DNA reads TGTGCCAGCCTTAGGGGCGGCGACTACGAGCAGTACTTC.